Reported below is one T cell receptor beta chain. This record belongs to a study of molecular identifiers for immune sequencing clone quantification. Bulk TCR libraries used previously described methods and listed TCR primers. One entry per CDR3 protein results from TCRdb running MiXCR on the PCR reads. The profile shows roughly 320,000 distinct CDR3 sequences, 20% to 25% of them singletons. V dropped 0 bases and J dropped 2; count of bases not matched to a gene: 4. This CDR3 has 17 residues. CDR1 LGHNA and CDR2 YNFKEQ come from the germline V gene. The rearrangement uses TRBV4-2 and TRBJ2-2; 9 nucleotides line up with TRBD2. Input material: naive CD8+ T cells from blood, with Jurkat cell RNA spiked in. Documented subset: FACS-sorted CD8+CD4-CCR7+CD45RA+ naive T cells. The origin of this receptor is a human donor in good health. Some libraries in this study had Jurkat cell RNA spiked in. The CDR3 here is CASSQEASGINTGELFF. CDR3 nucleotides: TGTGCCAGCAGCCAAGAAGCTAGCGGGATCAACACCGGGGAGCTGTTTTTT.